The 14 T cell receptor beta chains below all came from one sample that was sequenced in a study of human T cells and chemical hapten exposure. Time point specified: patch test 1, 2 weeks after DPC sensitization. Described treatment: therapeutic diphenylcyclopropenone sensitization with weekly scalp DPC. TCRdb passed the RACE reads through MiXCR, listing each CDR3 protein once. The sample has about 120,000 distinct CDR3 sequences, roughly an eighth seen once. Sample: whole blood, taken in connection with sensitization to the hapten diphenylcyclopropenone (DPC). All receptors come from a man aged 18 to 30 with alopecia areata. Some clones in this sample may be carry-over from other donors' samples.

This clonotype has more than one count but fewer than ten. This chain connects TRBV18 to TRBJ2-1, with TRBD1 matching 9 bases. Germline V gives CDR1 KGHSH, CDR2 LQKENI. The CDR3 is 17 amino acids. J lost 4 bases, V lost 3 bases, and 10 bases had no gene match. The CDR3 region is CASSPSKGQGDYNEQFF. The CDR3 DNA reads TGTGCCAGCTCACCTTCAAAGGGACAGGGAGATTACAATGAGCAGTTCTTC.

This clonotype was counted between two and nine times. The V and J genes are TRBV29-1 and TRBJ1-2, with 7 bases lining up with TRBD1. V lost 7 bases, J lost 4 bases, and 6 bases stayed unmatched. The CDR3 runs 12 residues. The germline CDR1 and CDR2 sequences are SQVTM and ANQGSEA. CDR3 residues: CSARQGLYGYTF. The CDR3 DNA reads TGCAGCGCCCGACAGGGTCTCTATGGCTACACCTTC.

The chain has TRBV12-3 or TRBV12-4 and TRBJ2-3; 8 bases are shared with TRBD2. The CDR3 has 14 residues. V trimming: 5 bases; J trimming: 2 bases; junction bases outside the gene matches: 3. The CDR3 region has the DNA TGTGCCAGCAGTCCAGCGGGGGCCACAGATACGCAGTATTTT. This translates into CASSPAGATDTQYF.

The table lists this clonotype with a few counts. DNA for the CDR3: TGTGCCAGCAGCCATGGGGCCGTGAGCACTGAAGCTTTCTTT. Translating it yields CASSHGAVSTEAFF. This chain joins TRBV3-1 and TRBJ1-1, with D maybe TRBD1 (5 bases). The V gene lost 3 bases and the J gene lost 4 bases, with 12 bases spanning the gap. The CDR3 spans 14 residues. Germline loops: CDR1 LGHDT, CDR2 YNNKEL (reference sequence).

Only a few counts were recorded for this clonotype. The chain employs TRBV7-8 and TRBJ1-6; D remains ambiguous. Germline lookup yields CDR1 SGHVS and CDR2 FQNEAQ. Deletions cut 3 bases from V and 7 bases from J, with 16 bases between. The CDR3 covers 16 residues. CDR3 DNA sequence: TGTGCCAGCAGCTTTGATCGAGCTAGTACCAATTCACCCCTCCACTTT. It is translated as CASSFDRASTNSPLHF.

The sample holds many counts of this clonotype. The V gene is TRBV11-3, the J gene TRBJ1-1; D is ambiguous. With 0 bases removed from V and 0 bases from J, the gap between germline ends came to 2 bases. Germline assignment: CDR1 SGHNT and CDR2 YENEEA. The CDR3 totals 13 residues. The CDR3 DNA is TGTGCCAGCAGCTTAGAGGTGAACACTGAAGCTTTCTTT. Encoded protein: CASSLEVNTEAFF.

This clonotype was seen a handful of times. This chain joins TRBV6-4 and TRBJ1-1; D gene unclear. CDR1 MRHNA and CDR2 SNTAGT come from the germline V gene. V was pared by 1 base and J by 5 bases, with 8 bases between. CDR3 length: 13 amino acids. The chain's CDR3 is CASSDFTGTEAFF. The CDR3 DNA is TGTGCCAGCAGTGACTTCACCGGGACTGAAGCTTTCTTT.

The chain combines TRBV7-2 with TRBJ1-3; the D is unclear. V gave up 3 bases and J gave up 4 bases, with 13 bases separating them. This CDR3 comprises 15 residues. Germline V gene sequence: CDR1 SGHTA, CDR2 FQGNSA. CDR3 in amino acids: CASSFVGNRGNTIYF. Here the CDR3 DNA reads TGTGCCAGCAGCTTCGTGGGGAATCGCGGAAACACCATATATTTT. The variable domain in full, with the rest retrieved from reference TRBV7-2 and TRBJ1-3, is GAGVSQSPSNKVTEKGKDVELRCDPISGHTALYWYRQSLGQGLEFLIYFQGNSAPDKSGLPSDRFSAERTGGSVSTLTIQRTQQEDSAVYLCASSFVGNRGNTIYFGEGSWLTVV.

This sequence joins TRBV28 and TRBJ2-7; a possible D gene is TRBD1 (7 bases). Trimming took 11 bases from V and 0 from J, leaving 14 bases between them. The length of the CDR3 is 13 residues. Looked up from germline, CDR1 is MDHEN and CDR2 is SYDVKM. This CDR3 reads CAGRGTDSYEQYF. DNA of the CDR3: TGTGCCGGCCGCGGGACAGACTCCTACGAGCAGTACTTC.

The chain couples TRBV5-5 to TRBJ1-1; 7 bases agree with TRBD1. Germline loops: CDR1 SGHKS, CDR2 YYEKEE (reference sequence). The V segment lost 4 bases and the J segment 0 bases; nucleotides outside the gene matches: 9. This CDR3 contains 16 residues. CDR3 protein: CASSPGTVGMNTEAFF. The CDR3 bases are TGTGCCAGCAGCCCGGGGACAGTCGGGATGAACACTGAAGCTTTCTTT.

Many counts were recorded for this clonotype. The CDR3 DNA reads TGTGCCAGCAGCCAAGTGGACAGGGGGCAAAGCTCCTACAATGAGCAGTTCTTC. The encoded protein is CASSQVDRGQSSYNEQFF. The chain combines TRBV4-2 with TRBJ2-1; TRBD1 matches at 11 bases. The CDR3 runs to 18 residues. J lost 0 bases, V lost 1 base, and 5 bases had no gene match. Germline loops: CDR1 LGHNA, CDR2 YNFKEQ.

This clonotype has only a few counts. DNA for the CDR3: TGTGCCAGCAGCCTAACAGGCTTCTCTGCGGGGGCATGGGAGACCCAGTACTTC. It is translated as CASSLTGFSAGAWETQYF. The chain couples TRBV7-2 to TRBJ2-5; D might be TRBD2 (7 bases). Trimming removed 5 bases at V and 5 bases at J, with 27 bases between. The CDR3 consists of 18 residues. Germline V CDR1 and CDR2: SGHTA, FQGNSA.

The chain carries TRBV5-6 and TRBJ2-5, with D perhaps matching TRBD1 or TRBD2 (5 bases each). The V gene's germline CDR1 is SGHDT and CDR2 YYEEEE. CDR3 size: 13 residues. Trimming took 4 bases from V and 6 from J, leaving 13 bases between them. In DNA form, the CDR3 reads TGTGCCAGCAGCCCCGTGGGGGAACAGACCCAGTACTTC. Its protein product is CASSPVGEQTQYF.

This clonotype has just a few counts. The CDR3 bases are TGTGCCAGCAGTTCCCCCAGGGCCGGGGGACAGATCAATGAGCAGTTCTTC. Translated, it gives CASSSPRAGGQINEQFF. This chain joins TRBV6-5 and TRBJ2-1; D perhaps matches TRBD1 (7 bases). From germline, CDR1 is MNHEY and CDR2 SVGAGI. V was pared by 4 bases and J by 6 bases, with 22 bases between. The CDR3 sequence is 17 residues long.